This record looks at one T cell receptor beta chain sequence and its context. This specimen comes from a study of blood T cell repertoires in COVID-19. CDR1 ENHRY and CDR2 SYGVKD come from the germline V gene. This CDR3 comprises 13 residues. Trimming cost V 4 bases and J 13 bases; bases outside gene matches: 10. Some clones are missing from TCRdb's copy, which holds only in-frame ones; the method was immunoSEQ multiplex PCR. The profile covers about 49,000 clones, with less than 85% appearing a single time and about 12% taken by the ten largest. Sequencing was done on a sample of peripheral blood. The chain carries TRBV10-3 and TRBJ1-1, with TRBD1 matching over 9 bases. The sequence came from a human donor in a cohort sampled during active COVID-19. DNA for the CDR3: TGTGCCATCAGTGTTGAACAGGGGGCTACGGTTTTCTTT. Protein sequence: CAISVEQGATVFF.